The next 4 T cell receptor beta chains were all read from a single sample in a study of T cells in pancreatic ductal adenocarcinoma. The selected patients with pancreatic ductal adenocarcinoma had surgery but no neoadjuvant therapy. TCRdb keeps only in-frame clones here, not all; method: immunoSEQ multiplex PCR. The sample carries over 100,000 clones, around 96% recorded once. Sequenced material: PBMCs. The origin of the receptors is a human donor with pancreatic ductal adenocarcinoma.

The chain is built from TRBV13 and TRBJ2-1, with TRBD1 matching 7 bases. V dropped 4 bases and J dropped 0; count of bases not matched to a gene: 3. The CDR3 covers 15 residues. The V gene's germline CDR1 is PRHDT and CDR2 FYEKMQ (reference sequence). The CDR3 coding sequence is TGTGCCAGCAGCTATGACAGGGACTCCTACAATGAGCAGTTCTTC. It translates to CASSYDRDSYNEQFF.

This chain joins TRBV10-1 and TRBJ2-1; no reliable D call. This CDR3 is built from 13 residues. Trimming removed 10 bases from V and 6 bases from J, with 16 bases in between. Germline loops: CDR1 WNHNN, CDR2 SYGVQD (reference sequence). CDR3 residues: CATAALSSNEQFF. The DNA of the CDR3 is TGCGCCACCGCCGCCCTTAGCTCCAATGAGCAGTTCTTC.

This chain connects TRBV6-6 to TRBJ2-5; TRBD2 might be the D (6 bases). CDR1 and CDR2 from the germline V gene are MNHNY and SVGAGI (reference sequence). V lost 0 bases, J lost 4 bases, and 15 bases lay in between. The CDR3 has 16 amino acids. The CDR3 DNA sequence: TGTGCCAGCAGTTACTCTAGGACTACCTCATCAGAGACCCAGTACTTC. This sequence encodes CASSYSRTTSSETQYF.

This chain links TRBV29-1 with TRBJ1-4; 7 bases line up with TRBD1. Trimming removed 5 bases from V and 7 bases from J; junction bases left unmatched: 7. There are 13 residues in the CDR3. The germline gives CDR1 SQVTM, CDR2 ANQGSEA. The CDR3 DNA reads as TGCAGCGTTCGGAAGGGGGCAGGTGAAAAACTGTTTTTT. As protein: CSVRKGAGEKLFF.